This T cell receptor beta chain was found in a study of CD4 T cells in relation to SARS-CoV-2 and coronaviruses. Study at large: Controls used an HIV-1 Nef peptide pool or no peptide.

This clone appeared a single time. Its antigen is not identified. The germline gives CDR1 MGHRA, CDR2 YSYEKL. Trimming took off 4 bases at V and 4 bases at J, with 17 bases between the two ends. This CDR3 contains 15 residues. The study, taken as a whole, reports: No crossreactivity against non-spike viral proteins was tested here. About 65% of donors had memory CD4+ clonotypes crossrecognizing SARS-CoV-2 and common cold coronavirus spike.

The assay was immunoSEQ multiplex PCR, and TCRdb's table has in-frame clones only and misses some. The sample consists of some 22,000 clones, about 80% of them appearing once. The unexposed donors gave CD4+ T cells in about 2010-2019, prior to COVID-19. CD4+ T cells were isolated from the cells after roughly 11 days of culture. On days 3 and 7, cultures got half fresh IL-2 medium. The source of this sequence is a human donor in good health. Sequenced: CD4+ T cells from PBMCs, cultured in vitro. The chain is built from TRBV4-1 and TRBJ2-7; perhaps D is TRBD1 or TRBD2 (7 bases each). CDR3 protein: CASSPGRGGSYEQYF. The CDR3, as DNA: TGCGCCAGCAGCCCAGGCAGGGGGGGTTCATACGAGCAGTACTTC.